This TCR beta chain was found in a study of blood T cell repertoires in COVID-19. On the study more broadly: The study drew acute and convalescent COVID-19 samples from the United States, Italy and Spain.

This clone has only a few counts. Per the original data handling: Scientists estimated how many nucleated cells there were by amplifying reference gene primers. Only in-frame clones appear in the TCRdb table, and some are missing; sequencing was by immunoSEQ multiplex PCR. That table is the source of V, J and clone size, and D and trimming were worked out from the DNA. The table includes roughly 230,000 clones, roughly 85% detected once. Those who participated ranged in age from roughly 18 to 95 years and resided in about two dozen US areas. Participants had their cohort set by participant-reported clinical history. The origin of this receptor is a woman aged 45-60 years who had been exposed to COVID-19. What was sequenced was PBMCs or T cells enriched from blood (not recorded which).

The CDR3 nucleotides read TGTGCCAGCAGTATCGTACAGGGAAATTCACCCCTCCACTTT. This codes for CASSIVQGNSPLHF. The gene calls are TRBV2 and TRBJ1-6; TRBD1 might be the D (6 bases). Germline CDR1 is SNHLY and CDR2 is FYNNEI. The CDR3 loop spans 14 amino acids. V dropped 5 bases and J dropped 7 bases, with 12 bases sitting between them. The full variable domain, with the rest looked up from reference TRBV2 and TRBJ1-6, is EPEVTQTPSHQVTQMGQEVILRCVPISNHLYFYWYRQILGQKVEFLVSFYNNEISEKSEIFDDQFSVERPDGSNFTLKIRSTKLEDSAMYFCASSIVQGNSPLHFGNGTRLTVT.